Following are 9 T cell receptor beta chains from one sample sequenced in a study of human T cells and chemical hapten exposure. TCRdb itself ran the RACE reads through MiXCR, one entry per CDR3 protein. This table holds 55,000 to 85,000 distinct CDR3 sequences, approximately 9.4% found once. Documented time point: patch test 1, 2 weeks after DPC sensitization. The sample's treatment: therapeutic diphenylcyclopropenone sensitization with weekly scalp DPC. The sample consisted of whole blood, taken in connection with sensitization to the hapten diphenylcyclopropenone (DPC). These receptors originate from a woman aged 40-49 years with alopecia areata. Some clones in this sample may be carry-over from other donors' samples.

This clonotype was picked up many times. CDR3 sequence reads: CASTKSDRAGGYTF. The CDR3 region has the DNA TGTGCCAGCACCAAAAGCGACAGGGCTGGTGGCTACACCTTC. The chain uses TRBV5-4 and TRBJ1-2; 7 bases align to TRBD1. J was trimmed by 7 bases and V by 6 bases; bases with no gene match: 12. CDR1 and CDR2 (germline): SGHNT, YYREEE (reference sequence). This CDR3 spans 14 amino acids.

The rearrangement joins TRBV29-1 to TRBJ2-1; 9 bases align to TRBD2. The CDR3 sequence is 14 residues long. Trimming cost V 5 bases and J 5 bases; bases outside gene matches: 7. Germline lookup yields CDR1 SQVTM and CDR2 ANQGSEA. CDR3 nucleotides: TGCAGCGTTCGCAGGGGCGGGGGGGACAATGAGCAGTTCTTC. Its translation: CSVRRGGGDNEQFF.

This clonotype showed up many times. This chain uses TRBV28 with TRBJ1-2, with D tentatively TRBD1 (6 bases). The V end was cut by 10 bases, the J end by 2 bases, with 14 bases between. Germline-derived CDR1 and CDR2 are MDHEN and SYDVKM. The CDR3 loop spans 13 amino acids. In nucleotides, the CDR3 is TGTGCCACCCCGGACAGCATAAACTATGGCTACACCTTC. It codes for CATPDSINYGYTF.

This clonotype was detected many times. CDR3 in amino acids: CASSSQGGPYNEQFF. Written as DNA, the CDR3 is TGTGCCAGCAGCTCCCAGGGGGGCCCATACAATGAGCAGTTCTTC. The chain employs TRBV28 and TRBJ2-1, with D maybe TRBD1 (7 bases). With 6 bases removed from V and 4 bases from J, the gap between germline ends came to 16 bases. This CDR3 has 15 residues. Germline lookup yields CDR1 MDHEN and CDR2 SYDVKM.

The chain is built from TRBV5-5 and TRBJ1-3; D gene uncertain. The CDR3 runs 14 residues. V dropped 1 base and J dropped 8 bases, with 13 bases sitting between them. CDR1 is SGHKS, CDR2 YYEKEE, per germline (reference sequence). This CDR3 is CASSLQDYRDTIYF. CDR3 nucleotides: TGTGCCAGCAGCTTGCAGGATTATCGAGACACCATATATTTT.

This clonotype was seen ten or more times. The chain employs TRBV5-1 and TRBJ2-7; 7 bases are shared with TRBD1. The CDR3 has 12 amino acids. In germline, CDR1 is SGHRS, CDR2 YFSETQ. J was trimmed by 2 bases and V by 5 bases; bases with no gene match: 1. The CDR3: CASRQGAYEQYF. The CDR3 DNA reads TGCGCCAGCAGGCAGGGGGCCTACGAGCAGTACTTC.

The table lists this clonotype with many counts. The chain couples TRBV14 to TRBJ2-2; the match to TRBD1 covers 8 bases. The V gene end was trimmed by 5 bases and the J gene end by 2 bases; junction bases not matched to a gene: 4. Germline CDR1 SGHDN, CDR2 FVKESK. The CDR3 spans 15 residues. CDR3 protein: CASSSTGENTGELFF. CDR3 DNA: TGTGCCAGCAGCTCGACAGGGGAAAACACCGGGGAGCTGTTTTTT.

This clonotype came up many times. V and J are TRBV7-3 and TRBJ2-2; TRBD1 or TRBD2 may be the D gene (6 bases each). V was pared by 2 bases and J by 6 bases, with 10 bases between. Germline V gene sequence: CDR1 SGHTA, CDR2 FQGTGA. This CDR3 has 14 amino acids. CDR3 loop: CASSLSGAAGELFF. The CDR3 DNA reads TGTGCCAGCAGCTTATCGGGGGCGGCCGGGGAGCTGTTTTTT.

This clonotype was seen more than once but under ten times. The rearrangement uses TRBV25-1 and TRBJ2-7; D is perhaps TRBD1 (5 bases). Germline values: CDR1 MGHDK, CDR2 SYGVNS. Trimming pared 4 bases from V and 3 bases from J, leaving 22 bases between. CDR3 length: 17 amino acids. CDR3 DNA sequence: TGTGCCAGCAGTGCGAAATCCCCTACAGACACAGGCTACGAGCAGTACTTC. This gives the protein CASSAKSPTDTGYEQYF.